The clone carrying this T cell receptor (beta chain) showed up just a few times. The sample belongs to a study of regulatory T cells in long-lasting Graves disease. Indicated time point: newly diagnosed GD, antithyroid drugs for less than 3 months. Construction of the TCR library relied on RNA isolated from PBMCs. Libraries of TCR beta came from iRepertoire HTBI primers plus Arm-PCR of CDR3 regions. Via MiXCR, TCRdb re-called the multiplex PCR reads, giving one row per CDR3 protein. The sample has about 530,000 distinct CDR3 sequences; 15% to 20% are singletons. This same sample was also part of a study on T cells in Graves' hyperthyroidism and ophthalmopathy.

The source was peripheral blood mononuclear cells (PBMCs), collected at new diagnosis, from a patient treated with antithyroid drugs. This TCR derives from a woman aged 40 to 65 with Graves disease.

Here the CDR3 DNA reads TGTGCCAGCAGGGAGACAGGGATGGGCACTGAAGCTTTCTTT. It translates to CASRETGMGTEAFF. The chain has TRBV6-1 and TRBJ1-1, with TRBD1 identical over 7 bases. V was pared by 6 bases and J by 4 bases, with 8 bases of the junction left unmatched. The germline CDR1 and CDR2 sequences are MNHNS and SASEGT. The CDR3 runs 14 residues.